The rows below give T cell receptor beta chains drawn from one sample of a study of shared clonotypes between healthy human individuals. Sequenced by immunoSEQ multiplex PCR; TCRdb stores in-frame clones only, minus some. The table has millions of clones, 85% to 95% seen once. The sample taken for sequencing was naive CD4+ T cells sorted from blood. The receptors were sampled from a young man in good health. CDR3s include the opening cysteine and the closing phenylalanine or tryptophan. The D gene is left open where the match is weak. The size of a clone is reported for some rows only, either as once, few or many, or as a class for expanded clones.

-	TRBD1	TRBV6-1	CASSGTGRNYEQYF
-	-	TRBV7-9	CASSFSANEKLFF
once	-	TRBV25-1	CASSEPGAAYEQYF
-	-	TRBV5-1	CASSLAGSYEQYF
-	-	TRBV5-1	CASSFGASTDTQYF
-	TRBD2	TRBV30	CAWSAAGFAYEQYF
once	-	TRBV19	CASSLETANYGYTF
-	-	TRBV7-9	CASTLEAGVEAFF
-	TRBD2	TRBV6-1	CASSSSGGYEQYF
-	-	TRBV10-3	CAILPARDNYGYTF
-	-	TRBV5-1	CASSFAGDQPQHF
-	TRBD1	TRBV18	CASSAWTGISNYGYTF
once	TRBD1	TRBV19	CASSIDLQGAWGYTF
-	-	TRBV29-1	CSVESGRGGEKLFF
-	-	TRBV5-1	CASSSSTGELFF
-	-	TRBV6-1	CASSETRDLNEQFF
-	-	TRBV7-2	CASSPRAGDTQYF
-	TRBD1	TRBV7-6	CASSFRDSHNQPQHF
-	-	TRBV7-2	CASSLQIAKNIQYF
-	-	TRBV5-1	CASSLEVIGTEAFF
once	-	TRBV10-1	CASSGTSYNEQFF
many	-	TRBV7-2	CASRDSYEQYF
-	TRBD1	TRBV5-1	CASSSGQNNSPLHF
once	-	TRBV7-7	CASSLGPGEGNTIYF
-	TRBD1	TRBV5-1	CASSLRTGLETQYF
-	-	TRBV18	CASSPPEPLNYGYTF
-	-	TRBV5-8	CASSSLFTGELFF
-	-	TRBV6-1	CASTSTTNTGELFF
-	-	TRBV27	CASSLGGYYGYTF
-	-	TRBV6-1	CASSDNSLAKNIQYF
-	-	TRBV18	CASSPQYIYGRSQETQYF